This T cell receptor beta chain was captured in a study of cytomegalovirus exposure and HLA in healthy donors. General study findings and limits: As confirmed in vitro, a few CMV-associated chains were specific for CMV antigens.

CDR3 length: 17 amino acids. Germline V lookup: CDR1 MNHNS, CDR2 SASEGT. The V segment lost 4 bases and the J segment 0 bases; nucleotides outside the gene matches: 5. Points on this clone: Its matching antigen is unknown.

The data were produced by immunoSEQ multiplex PCR, yet TCRdb's version contains in-frame clones alone and is incomplete. The data hold about 130,000 clones, with approximately 88% observed a single time. Sequenced: PBMCs. The chain combines TRBV6-1 with TRBJ1-5; TRBD1 matches 11 bases. This clonotype was sampled from a young woman in good health and CMV-seronegative. This CDR3 is CASSGGTGGNSNQPQHF. DNA for the CDR3: TGTGCCAGCAGTGGCGGGACAGGGGGGAATAGCAATCAGCCCCAGCATTTT.